The 8 T cell receptor beta chains below come from one sample, sequenced in a study of blood T cells in healthy people across ages. Together with a sample-barcoded 5' primer, a J-beta primer mix was included in a second PCR lasting roughly 6 to 12 cycles. TCRdb re-derived calls from the 5' RACE reads in MiXCR, one entry per CDR3 protein. The sample records approximately 800,000 distinct CDR3 sequences, 45% to 70% being singletons. The specimen was blood. These receptors were obtained from a man in his forties in good health.

The chain is built from TRBV6-2 or TRBV6-3 and TRBJ1-2; TRBD1 matches at 7 bases. V lost 2 bases to trimming and J lost 0 bases; unmatched junction nucleotides: 9. In germline, CDR1 is MNHEY, CDR2 SVGEGT. The CDR3 runs to 17 residues. CDR3 DNA: TGTGCCAGCAGTTACGAGGATAGGGGGCCAACTAACTATGGCTACACCTTC. Translating it yields CASSYEDRGPTNYGYTF.

The rearrangement uses TRBV4-2 and TRBJ1-2; D gene ambiguous. The CDR3 covers 11 residues. Germline V gene lookup returns CDR1 LGHNA and CDR2 YNFKEQ. Trimming pared 0 bases from V and 10 bases from J, leaving 6 bases between. The chain's CDR3 is CASSQDLDYTF. CDR3 bases: TGTGCCAGCAGCCAAGATTTGGACTACACCTTC.

The gene calls are TRBV27 and TRBJ2-3, with D possibly TRBD1 on 5 matching bases. CDR1 MNHEY and CDR2 SMNVEV come from the germline V gene (reference sequence). The length of the CDR3 is 14 residues. Trimming removed 5 bases from V and 2 bases from J, with 11 bases in between. This CDR3 is CASSDSPYTDTQYF. As DNA, the CDR3 is TGTGCCAGCAGTGACAGCCCCTACACAGATACGCAGTATTTT.

The V and J genes are TRBV25-1 and TRBJ2-7; a possible D gene is TRBD2 (6 bases). The CDR3 runs 14 residues. Looked up from germline, CDR1 is MGHDK and CDR2 is SYGVNS. Between the trimmed V and J ends, which lost 4 bases and 6 bases, there was a span of 16 bases. CDR3 protein: CASSVPGLWTEQYF. The CDR3 DNA reads as TGTGCCAGCAGTGTCCCGGGACTGTGGACCGAGCAGTACTTC.

The chain is built from TRBV4-2 and TRBJ2-1; 9 bases line up with TRBD1. Looked up from germline, CDR1 is LGHNA and CDR2 is YNFKEQ. This CDR3 has 17 residues. With 0 bases clipped from V and 3 bases from J, the junction kept 6 bases outside the gene matches. CDR3 amino acids: CASSQDLTGGVYNEQFF. CDR3 in DNA: TGTGCCAGCAGCCAAGATTTGACAGGGGGTGTCTACAATGAGCAGTTCTTC.

The CDR3 loop reads CAWIDFSNYGYTF. CDR3 nucleotides: TGTGCCTGGATCGACTTTTCGAACTATGGCTACACCTTC. The V call is TRBV30, the J call TRBJ1-2; unclear D gene. V was cut by 4 bases and J by 2 bases, with 11 bases left in between. The CDR3 runs to 13 residues. The germline CDR1 and CDR2 sequences are GTSNPN and SVGIG (reference sequence).

The rearrangement links TRBV13 to TRBJ2-6; 8 bases fit TRBD1. Germline lookup yields CDR1 PRHDT and CDR2 FYEKMQ (reference sequence). V lost 5 bases, J lost 2 bases, and 8 bases stayed unmatched. The CDR3 extends over 17 amino acids. CDR3 in amino acids: CASSPNRGSAGANVLTF. The CDR3 bases are TGTGCCAGCAGCCCCAACAGGGGGAGTGCTGGGGCCAACGTCCTGACTTTC.

This chain connects TRBV9 to TRBJ2-5, with TRBD1 identical over 9 bases. CDR3 length: 15 amino acids. V lost 4 bases and J lost 4; bases outside the gene matches: 8. Germline values: CDR1 SGDLS, CDR2 YYNGEE. Here the CDR3 reads CASSINRGLGETQYF. In DNA form, the CDR3 reads TGTGCCAGCAGCATCAACAGGGGGCTCGGAGAGACCCAGTACTTC.